Following are 5 T cell receptor beta chains from one sample sequenced in a study of CD8+CD57+ T cells in acquired aplastic anemia. For CDR3 and TCR beta VDJ profiling, genomic DNA was the template used. TCRdb analysed the reads with MiXCR anew, one entry per CDR3 protein. The data contain under 250,000 distinct CDR3 sequences, 30% to 35% of them singletons. The source material was sorted CD4+, CD8+, or CD8+CD57+ T cells (not recorded which) from PBMCs. Every receptor here comes from a human donor in good health, serving as a control.

DNA of the CDR3: TGTGCCAGCAGCCCAGCGAGAGGCGGGAGGGGTCCCGGGGAGCTGTTTTTT. This encodes CASSPARGGRGPGELFF. The rearrangement links TRBV14 to TRBJ2-2, with 9 nucleotides matching TRBD2. The CDR3 loop spans 17 amino acids. V trimming: 4 bases; J trimming: 6 bases; junction bases outside the gene matches: 12. Germline V lookup: CDR1 SGHDN, CDR2 FVKESK.

This clonotype was counted many times. The rearrangement uses TRBV15 and TRBJ1-2; D gene uncertain. CDR1 and CDR2 (germline): LNHNV, YYDKDF (reference sequence). The CDR3 has 15 residues. Trimming took off 0 bases at V and 8 bases at J, with 16 bases between the two ends. This CDR3 is CATSRDPAEPPGYTF. CDR3 nucleotide sequence: TGTGCCACCAGCAGAGATCCGGCAGAGCCCCCAGGCTACACCTTC.

The chain recombines TRBV20-1 with TRBJ1-2; 7 nucleotides agree with TRBD1. The CDR3 runs 17 residues. The germline gives CDR1 DFQATT, CDR2 SNEGSKA (reference sequence). V shed 3 bases and J 1 base; nucleotides not matched to a gene: 14. The DNA of the CDR3 is TGCAGTGCTAGTCGGTACAGACAGGGCCTTAATAACTATGGCTACACCTTC. Protein sequence: CSASRYRQGLNNYGYTF.

Points on this clonotype: A much larger clone lies a single base off, so this may be a read error. Because the CDR3 is missing its conserved closing phenylalanine or tryptophan, this is likely a read error. The chain has TRBV9 and TRBJ1-5; TRBD1 agrees at 8 bases. This CDR3 spans 15 amino acids. Unmatched junction bases numbered 8, after V lost 3 bases and J lost 6 bases. Germline lookup yields CDR1 SGDLS and CDR2 YYNGEE. The CDR3 nucleotides read TGTGCCAGCAGCGCAGGACAGGGCGTAGGTCAGCCCCAGCATCTT. Translation gives CASSAGQGVGQPQHL.

A single count supports this clonotype. One end of the junction varies from germline; a read error may be responsible. V and J are TRBV5-1 and TRBJ2-6, with D possibly being TRBD1 (5 bases). The germline V gene encodes CDR1 SGHRS and CDR2 YFSETQ. CDR3 length: 15 amino acids. CDR3 region: CASSLGSSGANVLAF. Here the CDR3 DNA reads TGCGCCAGCAGCTTGGGAAGCTCTGGGGCCAACGTCCTGGCTTTC.